The subject of this entry is one T cell receptor beta chain. Original data processing: The authors estimated nucleated cell counts from reference gene primer amplification. Some clones are missing from TCRdb's copy, which holds only in-frame ones; the method was immunoSEQ multiplex PCR. D and trimming come from the DNA, and the V and J calls and clone size come from that table. The sample consists of over 250,000 clones, roughly 90% of them appearing once. V dropped 1 base and J dropped 4; count of bases not matched to a gene: 6. The germline V gene has CDR1 WSHSY and CDR2 SAAADI. This CDR3 region has 15 residues. This entry is derived from a study of blood T cell repertoires in COVID-19. The wider study: In each case, the material was cDNA or gDNA derived from T cells, B-cell-depleted T cells, or PBMCs.

Adults between about 18 and 95 years of age took part from approximately 24 US areas. The clonotype comes from a woman aged 55-69 years who had recovered from COVID-19. Sample: PBMCs or T cells enriched from blood (not recorded which). The J gene is TRBJ1-1, the V gene TRBV10-2, with TRBD1 matching 7 bases. The CDR3 DNA sequence: TGCGCCAGCAGTGAGTGGGCAGGGGGAGGCACTGAAGCTTTCTTT. Its protein is CASSEWAGGGTEAFF.